This is a list of T cell receptor beta chains from one sample in a study of blood T cell repertoires in COVID-19. Repertoires were generated with immunoSEQ multiplex PCR, while TCRdb's copy carries only in-frame clones and drops some. The profile covers 110,000 to 150,000 clones, with around 81% appearing a single time and more than 8% taken by the ten largest. Sequencing used peripheral blood. Every receptor here comes from a human donor in a cohort sampled during active COVID-19. The CDR3 runs from the conserved cysteine through the conserved F or W. Each record gives: D gene, V gene, J gene, clone size, CDR3 DNA, CDR3 protein. D genes are given only for firm matches. Some rows have no size entry. The others give once, few or many, or a class for an expanded clone.

>TRBD1|TRBV14|TRBJ2-3|.
TGTGCCAGCAGCACCCGACAGGGGCCTCGCACAGATACGCAGTATTTT
CASSTRQGPRTDTQYF
>TRBD2|TRBV5-6|TRBJ2-7|.
TGTGCCAGCAGCTTGGCCGAGGCTAGCGGGAGGGCCCTCTACGAGCAGTACTTC
CASSLAEASGRALYEQYF
>.|TRBV28|TRBJ2-1|.
TGTGCCAGCATGGCAAGGGGCAATGAGCAGTTCTTC
CASMARGNEQFF
>.|TRBV7-9|TRBJ1-2|.
TGTGCCAGCAGTAAGACAGACTATGGCTACACCTTC
CASSKTDYGYTF
>TRBD1|TRBV24-1|TRBJ2-5|.
TGTGCCACCAGTGATTTAGATAACAGGGGTGGGGAGACCCAGTACTTC
CATSDLDNRGGETQYF
>.|TRBV7-2|TRBJ1-4|.
TGTGCCAGCAGCCCCACCTCGGCTAATGAAAAACTGTTTTTT
CASSPTSANEKLFF
>TRBD2|TRBV6-5|TRBJ2-7|.
TGTGCCAGCAGGTTGCTAGCGGGAGTTGAGTACGAGCAGTACTTC
CASRLLAGVEYEQYF
>.|TRBV6-1|TRBJ2-3|.
TGTGCCAGCAGTGAATCCAACAGGGCAGATACGCAGTATTTT
CASSESNRADTQYF
>TRBD2|TRBV7-2|TRBJ2-2|.
TGTGCCAGCAGCTTCGGGACTAGCGGGACCGAGCTGTTTTTT
CASSFGTSGTELFF
>TRBD1|TRBV11-2|TRBJ1-1|.
TGTGCCAGCAGCAGCAGACAGGGGATGAACACTGAAGCTTTCTTT
CASSSRQGMNTEAFF
>TRBD2|TRBV4-3|TRBJ2-1|.
TGCGCCAGCAGCCATCAAAGCGGGAGGGATTACAATGAGCAGTTCTTC
CASSHQSGRDYNEQFF
>.|TRBV18|TRBJ1-5|.
TGTGCCAGCTCACCACGGCAGGGTGATCAGCCCCAGCATTTT
CASSPRQGDQPQHF
>TRBD1|TRBV18|TRBJ2-7|.
TGTGCCAGCTCGCCGCCGGGACAGGGGAGGGACCGGCAGTACTTC
CASSPPGQGRDRQYF
>.|TRBV28|TRBJ1-2|.
TGTGCCAGCACGGCCCGCGGGGCCCCTAACTATGGCTACACCTTC
CASTARGAPNYGYTF
>.|TRBV9|TRBJ2-4|.
TGTGCCAGCAGCCCCGACTCGGCTAAAAACATTCAGTACTTC
CASSPDSAKNIQYF
>TRBD1|TRBV2|TRBJ2-7|.
TGTGCCAGCAGCGGGGACAGGACCTACGAGCAGTACTTC
CASSGDRTYEQYF
>.|TRBV3-1/TRBV3-2|TRBJ2-1|few
TGTGCCAGCAGCCTTGGACTTGGCACCTACAATGAGCAGTTCTTC
CASSLGLGTYNEQFF
>.|TRBV5-1|TRBJ1-4|.
TGCGCCAGCAGCTTCGGCAGGAGGGATGAAAAACTGTTTTTT
CASSFGRRDEKLFF